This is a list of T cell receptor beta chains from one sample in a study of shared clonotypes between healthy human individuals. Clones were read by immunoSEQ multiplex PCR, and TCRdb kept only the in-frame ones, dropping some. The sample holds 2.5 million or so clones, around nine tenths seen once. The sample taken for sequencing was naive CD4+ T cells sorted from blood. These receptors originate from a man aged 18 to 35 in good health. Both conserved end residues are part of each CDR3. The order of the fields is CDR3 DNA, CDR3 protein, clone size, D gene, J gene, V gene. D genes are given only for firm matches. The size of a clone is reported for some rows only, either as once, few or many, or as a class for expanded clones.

CDR3 DNA: TGTGCCAGCAGCCGCCTCCCGGGACAGGGCCTCGGGTTAGGTTCACCCCTCCACTTT
CDR3 protein: CASSRLPGQGLGLGSPLHF
clone size: NA
D gene: TRBD1
J gene: TRBJ1-6
V gene: TRBV27

CDR3 DNA: TGTGCCATCAGCCTTAACGGTGATGGCTACACCTTC
CDR3 protein: CAISLNGDGYTF
clone size: NA
D gene: NA
J gene: TRBJ1-2
V gene: TRBV10-3

CDR3 DNA: TGTGCCAGTAAAGGATCCAGGGGATCGGGCACTGAAGCTTTCTTT
CDR3 protein: CASKGSRGSGTEAFF
clone size: NA
D gene: NA
J gene: TRBJ1-1
V gene: TRBV19

CDR3 DNA: TGTGCCAGCAGCCGGGACAGGGACTCAGGGCAGTACTTC
CDR3 protein: CASSRDRDSGQYF
clone size: NA
D gene: TRBD1
J gene: TRBJ2-7
V gene: TRBV2

CDR3 DNA: TGTGCCAGCAGCTTAGAAAGGGCGACGGTAGAGCAGTACTTC
CDR3 protein: CASSLERATVEQYF
clone size: NA
D gene: NA
J gene: TRBJ2-7
V gene: TRBV7-2

CDR3 DNA: TGTGCCAGCTCACGGGCCAGGGGGTCGACCGGGGAGCTGTTTTTT
CDR3 protein: CASSRARGSTGELFF
clone size: NA
D gene: TRBD1
J gene: TRBJ2-2
V gene: TRBV18

CDR3 DNA: TGTGCCAGCAGTGGCTACAGGGACTATGAAAAACTGTTTTTT
CDR3 protein: CASSGYRDYEKLFF
clone size: NA
D gene: NA
J gene: TRBJ1-4
V gene: TRBV25-1

CDR3 DNA: TGTGCCAGCAGCCCCGGGACAGGACGCACAGATACGCAGTATTTT
CDR3 protein: CASSPGTGRTDTQYF
clone size: NA
D gene: TRBD1
J gene: TRBJ2-3
V gene: TRBV7-6

CDR3 DNA: TGTGCCAGCTCACAGGGGGCTTCAAACACCGGGGAGCTGTTTTTT
CDR3 protein: CASSQGASNTGELFF
clone size: NA
D gene: TRBD1
J gene: TRBJ2-2
V gene: TRBV18

CDR3 DNA: TGTGCCAGCAGTGAAGAAGAGGGCGTTCATCAGTACTTC
CDR3 protein: CASSEEEGVHQYF
clone size: once
D gene: NA
J gene: TRBJ2-7
V gene: TRBV2

CDR3 DNA: TGTGCCAGCACCGACAGGGGAAGAAACATTCAGTACTTC
CDR3 protein: CASTDRGRNIQYF
clone size: NA
D gene: TRBD1
J gene: TRBJ2-4
V gene: TRBV6-6

CDR3 DNA: TGCGCCAGCAGGCGGGACATAAATCAGCCCCAGCATTTT
CDR3 protein: CASRRDINQPQHF
clone size: NA
D gene: NA
J gene: TRBJ1-5
V gene: TRBV5-1

CDR3 DNA: TGCAGCCCAGTTCGAGGGGAGACCCAGTACTTC
CDR3 protein: CSPVRGETQYF
clone size: NA
D gene: NA
J gene: TRBJ2-5
V gene: TRBV20-1

CDR3 DNA: TGCGCCAGCTACGTACCTCCGGGACGGAGAACCTACACCTTC
CDR3 protein: CASYVPPGRRTYTF
clone size: NA
D gene: NA
J gene: TRBJ1-2
V gene: TRBV10-1

CDR3 DNA: TGCAGCGTTGGTGGGAGCCCCTACGAGCAGTACTTC
CDR3 protein: CSVGGSPYEQYF
clone size: once
D gene: NA
J gene: TRBJ2-7
V gene: TRBV29-1

CDR3 DNA: TGCGCCAGCAGCCAATTTCCTCTAGCGGGGGGGCCCTTTTTACTGGGGCGAAGTGAGCAGTTCTTC
CDR3 protein: CASSQFPLAGGPFLLGRSEQFF
clone size: NA
D gene: TRBD2
J gene: TRBJ2-1
V gene: TRBV4-1

CDR3 DNA: TGTGCCAGCAGTCTGCCGGGGGGTAGGGATACGCAGTATTTT
CDR3 protein: CASSLPGGRDTQYF
clone size: NA
D gene: TRBD2
J gene: TRBJ2-3
V gene: TRBV28

CDR3 DNA: TGTGCCAGCAGTGCCTGGCGGGAACCGTTCTTC
CDR3 protein: CASSAWREPFF
clone size: NA
D gene: NA
J gene: TRBJ2-1
V gene: TRBV2

CDR3 DNA: TGTGCCTCAGGTAATATGAACACTGAAGCTTTCTTT
CDR3 protein: CASGNMNTEAFF
clone size: NA
D gene: NA
J gene: TRBJ1-1
V gene: TRBV30

CDR3 DNA: TGTGCCAGTAGCTCTTACGGATACCCTAGGTATGGCTACACCTTC
CDR3 protein: CASSSYGYPRYGYTF
clone size: NA
D gene: NA
J gene: TRBJ1-2
V gene: TRBV19

CDR3 DNA: TGTGCCATCAGTGAGGGGACAGGGAGGGATCAGCCCCAGCATTTT
CDR3 protein: CAISEGTGRDQPQHF
clone size: few
D gene: TRBD1
J gene: TRBJ1-5
V gene: TRBV10-3

CDR3 DNA: TGTGCCAGCAGCTCCTCAGAAGCTTTCTTT
CDR3 protein: CASSSSEAFF
clone size: NA
D gene: NA
J gene: TRBJ1-1
V gene: TRBV12-1

CDR3 DNA: TGTGCCAGCAGCCTGAGCTTTATGAACACTGAAGCTTTCTTT
CDR3 protein: CASSLSFMNTEAFF
clone size: NA
D gene: NA
J gene: TRBJ1-1
V gene: TRBV7-2

CDR3 DNA: TGTGCCAGCTGCCCTACATTGGCTAATAGCAATCAGCCCCAGCATTTT
CDR3 protein: CASCPTLANSNQPQHF
clone size: NA
D gene: NA
J gene: TRBJ1-5
V gene: TRBV25-1

CDR3 DNA: TGTGCCAGCAGATTGAGTGGGTCGGGGGGCTACACCTTC
CDR3 protein: CASRLSGSGGYTF
clone size: once
D gene: NA
J gene: TRBJ1-2
V gene: TRBV6-5

CDR3 DNA: TGTGCCAGCAGCGTACAGGGGTGGGATAATTCACCCCTCCACTTT
CDR3 protein: CASSVQGWDNSPLHF
clone size: NA
D gene: NA
J gene: TRBJ1-6
V gene: TRBV9

CDR3 DNA: TGTGCCAGCAGCGTAGGGACTAGCGGGGGTGGCACCGGGGAGCTGTTTTTT
CDR3 protein: CASSVGTSGGGTGELFF
clone size: once
D gene: TRBD2
J gene: TRBJ2-2
V gene: TRBV9

CDR3 DNA: TGTGCCAGCAGTTGGGGGAGCAATCAGCCCCAGCATTTT
CDR3 protein: CASSWGSNQPQHF
clone size: NA
D gene: NA
J gene: TRBJ1-5
V gene: TRBV6-5

CDR3 DNA: TGTGCCAGCAGCTTGGCCGGGACAGACTACGAGCAGTACTTC
CDR3 protein: CASSLAGTDYEQYF
clone size: NA
D gene: TRBD1
J gene: TRBJ2-7
V gene: TRBV7-9

CDR3 DNA: TGTGCCAGCAGTCCGCGGGGGGCGTGGAATGGCTACACCTTC
CDR3 protein: CASSPRGAWNGYTF
clone size: NA
D gene: NA
J gene: TRBJ1-2
V gene: TRBV27

CDR3 DNA: TGTGCCAGTCATGGCGGAACAGGGTCCTACGAGCAGTACTTC
CDR3 protein: CASHGGTGSYEQYF
clone size: NA
D gene: NA
J gene: TRBJ2-7
V gene: TRBV6-1

CDR3 DNA: TGTGCCAGCGTCCGTGGGAGGGGGGATCAGCCCCAGCATTTT
CDR3 protein: CASVRGRGDQPQHF
clone size: NA
D gene: NA
J gene: TRBJ1-5
V gene: TRBV28

CDR3 DNA: TGTGCCAGCAGTTTATTGACGGGGGCGGACACTGAAGCTTTCTTT
CDR3 protein: CASSLLTGADTEAFF
clone size: NA
D gene: NA
J gene: TRBJ1-1
V gene: TRBV28